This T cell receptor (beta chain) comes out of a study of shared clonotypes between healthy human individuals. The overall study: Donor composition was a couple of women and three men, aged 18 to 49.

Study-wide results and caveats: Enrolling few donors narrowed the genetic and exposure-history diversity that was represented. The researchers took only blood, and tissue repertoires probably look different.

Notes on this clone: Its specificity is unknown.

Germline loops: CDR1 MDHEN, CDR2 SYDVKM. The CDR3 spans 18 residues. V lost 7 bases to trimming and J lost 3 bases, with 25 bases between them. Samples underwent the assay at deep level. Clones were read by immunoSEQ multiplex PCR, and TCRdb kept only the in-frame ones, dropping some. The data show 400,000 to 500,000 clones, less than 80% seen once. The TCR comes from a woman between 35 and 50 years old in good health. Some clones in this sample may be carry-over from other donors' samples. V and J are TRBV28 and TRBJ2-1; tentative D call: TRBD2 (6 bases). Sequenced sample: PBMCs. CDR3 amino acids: CASTTPQGGHGYYNEQFF. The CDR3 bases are TGTGCCAGCACCACCCCCCAGGGAGGACACGGATACTACAATGAGCAGTTCTTC.